This T cell receptor (beta chain) is drawn from a study of T cells in Graves' hyperthyroidism and ophthalmopathy. Whole-study results and caveats: Through a model of 13 V-J features, ophthalmopathy was separated from stable hyperthyroidism. Among thyroid clonotypes expanded above 0.001, most also appeared in blood.

This clonotype was picked up many times. Its matching antigen is unknown. Amplification of TCR beta CDR3 regions was performed using RNA transcripts as template. First-round RT-PCR targeting the TCR CDR3 was performed with the HTBI primer set. MiXCR, run by TCRdb on the multiplex PCR reads, gives a single entry per CDR3 protein. The table records about 320,000 distinct CDR3 sequences, 15% to 20% of them present only once. The CDR3 is made up of 13 amino acids. CDR1 is MNHNS, CDR2 SASEGT, per germline. V was trimmed by 7 bases and J by 5 bases, leaving 14 bases between them. Uncontrolled infection, other autoimmune disease, pregnancy or lactation barred patients from enrollment.

The TCR was taken from a man younger than 40 with Graves' hyperthyroidism. The chain combines TRBV6-1 with TRBJ2-5, with D possibly TRBD2 on 6 matching bases. Source material: blood. The CDR3 sequence: CASTTNGGETQYF. For the CDR3, the DNA is TGTGCCAGCACTACCAATGGGGGGGAGACCCAGTACTTC.